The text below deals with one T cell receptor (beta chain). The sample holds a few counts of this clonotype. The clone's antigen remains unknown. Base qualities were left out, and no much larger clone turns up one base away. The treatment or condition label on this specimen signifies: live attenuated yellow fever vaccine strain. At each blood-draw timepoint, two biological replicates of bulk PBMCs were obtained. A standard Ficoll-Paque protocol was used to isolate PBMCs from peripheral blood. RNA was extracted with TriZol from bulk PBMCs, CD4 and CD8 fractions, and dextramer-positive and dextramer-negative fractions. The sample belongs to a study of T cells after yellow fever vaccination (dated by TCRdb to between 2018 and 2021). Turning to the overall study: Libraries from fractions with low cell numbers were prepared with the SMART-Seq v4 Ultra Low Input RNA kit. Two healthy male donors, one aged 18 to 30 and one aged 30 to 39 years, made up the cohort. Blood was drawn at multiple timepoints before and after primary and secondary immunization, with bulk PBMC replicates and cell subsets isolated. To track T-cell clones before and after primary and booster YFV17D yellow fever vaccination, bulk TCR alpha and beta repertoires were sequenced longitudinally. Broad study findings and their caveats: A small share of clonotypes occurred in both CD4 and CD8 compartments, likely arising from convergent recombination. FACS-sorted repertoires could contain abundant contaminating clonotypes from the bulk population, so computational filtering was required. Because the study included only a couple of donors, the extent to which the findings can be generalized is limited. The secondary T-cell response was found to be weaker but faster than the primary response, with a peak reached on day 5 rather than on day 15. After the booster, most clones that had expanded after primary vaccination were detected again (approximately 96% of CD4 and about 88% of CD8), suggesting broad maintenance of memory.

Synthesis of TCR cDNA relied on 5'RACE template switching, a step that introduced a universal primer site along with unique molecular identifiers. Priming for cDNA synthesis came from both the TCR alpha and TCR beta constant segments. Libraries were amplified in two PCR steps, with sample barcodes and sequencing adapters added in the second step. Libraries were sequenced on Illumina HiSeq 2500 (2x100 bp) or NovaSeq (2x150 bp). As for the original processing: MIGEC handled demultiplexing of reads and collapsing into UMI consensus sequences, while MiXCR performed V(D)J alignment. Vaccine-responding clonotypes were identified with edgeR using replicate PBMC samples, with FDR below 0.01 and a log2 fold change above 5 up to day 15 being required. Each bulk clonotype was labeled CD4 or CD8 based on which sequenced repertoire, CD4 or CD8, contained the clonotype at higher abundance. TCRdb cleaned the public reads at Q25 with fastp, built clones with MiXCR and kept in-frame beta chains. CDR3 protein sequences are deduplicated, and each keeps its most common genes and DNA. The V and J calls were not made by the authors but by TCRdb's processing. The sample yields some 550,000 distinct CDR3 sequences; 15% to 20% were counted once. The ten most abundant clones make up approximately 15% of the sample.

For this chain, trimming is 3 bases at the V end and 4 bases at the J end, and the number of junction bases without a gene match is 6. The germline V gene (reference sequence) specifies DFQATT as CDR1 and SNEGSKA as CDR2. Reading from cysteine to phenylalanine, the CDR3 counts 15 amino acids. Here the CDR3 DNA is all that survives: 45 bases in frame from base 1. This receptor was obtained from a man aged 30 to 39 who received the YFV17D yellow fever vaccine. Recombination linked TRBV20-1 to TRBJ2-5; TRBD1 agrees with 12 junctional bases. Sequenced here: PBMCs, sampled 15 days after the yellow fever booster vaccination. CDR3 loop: CSASPGTGGLETQYF. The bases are TGCAGTGCTAGCCCCGGGACAGGGGGCCTAGAGACCCAGTACTTC.